The clone carrying this T cell receptor beta chain came up many times. The target antigen is unknown. This specimen comes from a study of neurological immune-mediated disorders. Study results and caveats: The level of TCR clonal expansion was highest in patients with HTLV-1-associated myelopathy and lowest in multiple sclerosis, where it fell below the level seen in healthy controls.

As for the cDNA, it was generated by 5'RACE with 10-nucleotide random UMIs. In TCRdb, the 5' RACE reads were re-called with MiXCR into one record per CDR3 protein. The sample has 45,000 to 55,000 distinct CDR3 sequences; about 5% are singletons. Per germline, CDR1 SGHRS and CDR2 YFSETQ. The V gene lost 3 bases and the J gene lost 3 bases, with 16 bases spanning the gap. There are 15 residues in the CDR3. Libraries from sorted cells used roughly 1 million T cells (CD4+ or CD8+). Sequencing was carried out using CD4+ T cells from blood. This sequence was found in a woman between 18 and 29 years old with multiple sclerosis. This chain uses TRBV5-1 with TRBJ2-7, with a weak D call TRBD1 (6 bases). CDR3 amino acids: CASSSTDSGIYEQYF. The CDR3 coding sequence is TGCGCCAGCAGCTCCACGGACAGCGGAATCTACGAGCAGTACTTC.